The 22 T cell receptor beta chains presented below share a single source sample, sequenced in a study of OX40 agonist ivuxolimab in advanced cancers. Only in-frame clones appear in the TCRdb table, and some are missing; sequencing was by immunoSEQ multiplex PCR. There are about 110,000 clones in the sample; around 93% occur only once, and approximately 0.63% lies in the top ten. Sequenced here: CD4+ or CD8+ T cells sorted from blood, sampled in a trial of the OX40 agonist ivuxolimab. The receptors were gathered from an adult with an advanced solid tumor such as melanoma, head and neck, liver or kidney cancer.

V usage is TRBV5-4 and J usage is TRBJ2-3; D ambiguous. The germline V gene encodes CDR1 SGHNT and CDR2 YYREEE (reference sequence). The CDR3 runs to 15 residues. V was trimmed by 2 bases and J by 4 bases, leaving 14 bases between them. The CDR3 region is CASSFLKNTADTQYF. CDR3 DNA: TGTGCCAGCAGCTTTTTAAAGAACACAGCAGATACGCAGTATTTT.

The chain couples TRBV6-6 to TRBJ1-2; D is possibly TRBD1 (5 bases). CDR3 size: 14 residues. Per germline, CDR1 MNHNY and CDR2 SVGAGI (reference sequence). Trimming removed 4 bases at V and 2 bases at J, with 11 bases between. CDR3 DNA sequence: TGTGCCAGCAGTTCACCGTCAGGGAACTATGGCTACACCTTC. It translates to CASSSPSGNYGYTF.

The chain carries TRBV9 and TRBJ2-5; 9 positions match TRBD2. The CDR3 totals 15 residues. Trimming took 0 bases from V and 4 from J; bases not matched to a gene: 4. Germline lookup yields CDR1 SGDLS and CDR2 YYNGEE. CDR3 nucleotide sequence: TGTGCCAGCAGCGTAGGCCTAGCGGGACGAGAGACCCAGTACTTC. It specifies CASSVGLAGRETQYF.

This clone was counted a single time. This chain connects TRBV18 to TRBJ2-5, with 8 bases aligning to TRBD1. The end of the DNA is better explained by TRBJ2-7, so the J call may be wrong. This CDR3 has 14 amino acids. The germline V gene encodes CDR1 KGHSH and CDR2 LQKENI. In DNA, the CDR3 is TGTGCCAGCTCTCCCAAGGACAGGGAATACGAGCAGTACTTC. Amino acid sequence: CASSPKDREYEQYF.

This clone was observed once. CDR3 sequence (DNA): TGTGCCAGCAGCCTCCTACTAAATGAGCAGTTCTTC. Protein: CASSLLLNEQFF. The J gene is TRBJ2-1, the V gene TRBV5-4; D is uncertain. CDR3 length: 12 amino acids. The germline V and J ends were trimmed by 4 bases and 7 bases, with 9 bases remaining between them. Per germline, CDR1 SGHNT and CDR2 YYREEE (reference sequence).

The CDR3 here is CASAVDRAYNEQFF. The CDR3 nucleotides are TGTGCCAGTGCCGTGGACAGGGCTTACAATGAGCAGTTCTTC. The chain employs TRBV7-9 and TRBJ2-1, with 8 nucleotides matching TRBD1. This CDR3 region has 14 residues. V lost 9 bases, J lost 4 bases, and 8 bases stayed unmatched. Looked up from germline, CDR1 is SEHNR and CDR2 is FQNEAQ (reference sequence).

This chain connects TRBV29-1 to TRBJ1-2; 7 bases line up with TRBD1. V trimming: 6 bases; J trimming: 5 bases; junction bases outside the gene matches: 6. Per the germline V gene, CDR1 is SQVTM and CDR2 is ANQGSEA. The CDR3 is 12 residues long. CDR3 DNA: TGCAGCGTGGGGGACAGTTCATATGGCTACACCTTC. Translating it yields CSVGDSSYGYTF.

The chain couples TRBV6-1 to TRBJ1-1; D unclear. Trimming took off 3 bases at V and 1 base at J, with 9 bases between the two ends. Germline V gene lookup returns CDR1 MNHNS and CDR2 SASEGT. The CDR3 has 14 residues. The CDR3 bases are TGTGCCAGCAGTGAGACCCCTGGGAACACTGAAGCTTTCTTT. Translating it yields CASSETPGNTEAFF.

The chain has TRBV13 and TRBJ1-6; 7 nucleotides line up with TRBD1. V was pared by 8 bases and J by 6 bases, with 7 bases of the junction left unmatched. CDR1 and CDR2 (germline): PRHDT, FYEKMQ (reference sequence). The CDR3 runs 14 residues. The CDR3 loop reads CASANTGVNSPLHF. The CDR3 DNA is TGTGCCAGCGCAAACACAGGGGTTAATTCACCCCTCCACTTT.

This clone has just one count. This chain joins TRBV2 and TRBJ1-5; perhaps TRBD1 as D (6 bases). The CDR3 is 14 residues long. Germline V gives CDR1 SNHLY, CDR2 FYNNEI. Trimming removed 8 bases at V and 1 base at J, with 12 bases between. The CDR3 DNA sequence: TGTGCCAGCGGGGGGGGCAGGAGCAATCAGCCCCAGCATTTT. Its protein product is CASGGGRSNQPQHF.

The sample holds many counts of this clone. The V call is TRBV6-1, the J call TRBJ2-1; D gene uncertain. The V end was cut by 2 bases, the J end by 10 bases, with 9 bases between. CDR1 MNHNS and CDR2 SASEGT come from the germline V gene. The CDR3 has 12 amino acids. The CDR3 reads CASSELTVEQFF. In DNA form, the CDR3 reads TGTGCCAGCAGTGAATTAACGGTGGAGCAGTTCTTC.

This sequence joins TRBV2 and TRBJ1-5; D might be TRBD1 (5 bases). The germline V gene encodes CDR1 SNHLY and CDR2 FYNNEI. This CDR3 has 14 amino acids. V lost 6 bases and J 6 bases, leaving 15 bases between the germline ends. The CDR3 coding sequence is TGTGCCAGCAGCCCGGGGAGGGGTGCTCAGCCCCAGCATTTT. Protein: CASSPGRGAQPQHF.

The CDR3 nucleotides read TGCGCCAGCAGCTTACCCAATGAAAAACTGTTTTTT. Translation gives CASSLPNEKLFF. The V and J genes are TRBV5-1 and TRBJ1-4; D gene unclear. The V end lost 2 bases, the J end lost 5 bases, and 4 bases lay between the germline ends. The CDR3 extends over 12 amino acids. Germline V lookup: CDR1 SGHRS, CDR2 YFSETQ.

The chain links TRBV19 to TRBJ2-2; a possible D gene is TRBD1 (6 bases). Germline lookup yields CDR1 LNHDA and CDR2 SQIVND (reference sequence). The CDR3 is 14 residues long. V dropped 4 bases and J dropped 1 base, with 7 bases sitting between them. The CDR3 nucleotides are TGTGCCAGTAGTAAGGGACAGAACACCGGGGAGCTGTTTTTT. Translated: CASSKGQNTGELFF. Using reference TRBV19 and TRBJ2-2 for the parts outside the CDR3, the full variable domain is DGGITQSPKYLFRKEGQNVTLSCEQNLNHDAMYWYRQDPGQGLRLIYYSQIVNDFQKGDIAEGYSVSREKKESFPLTVTSAQKNPTAFYLCASSKGQNTGELFFGEGSRLTVL.

This clone appeared once. V usage is TRBV27 and J usage is TRBJ1-1, with D unclear. Germline V lookup: CDR1 MNHEY, CDR2 SMNVEV (reference sequence). This CDR3 is built from 14 residues. V was trimmed by 6 bases and J by 1 base, leaving 12 bases between them. Written as DNA, the CDR3 is TGTGCCAGCAGGGGGAGAGGGTCGAACACTGAAGCTTTCTTT. The encoded protein is CASRGRGSNTEAFF.

DNA for the CDR3: TGTGCCAGCAGCTTATTGAAGGGTACTAGCGCAGAGACCCAGTACTTC. It yields the protein CASSLLKGTSAETQYF. V is TRBV7-9 and J is TRBJ2-5; 7 nucleotides match TRBD2. V lost 2 bases and J lost 4; bases outside the gene matches: 10. Germline V gene data show CDR1 as SEHNR and CDR2 as FQNEAQ (reference sequence). The CDR3 length is 16 residues.

The chain recombines TRBV2 with TRBJ1-1; D uncertain. Germline CDR1 SNHLY, CDR2 FYNNEI. CDR3 length: 12 amino acids. Trimming took 3 bases from V and 4 from J, leaving 6 bases between them. The CDR3 loop is CASSDLSTEAFF. Written as DNA, the CDR3 is TGTGCCAGCAGTGACCTGAGCACTGAAGCTTTCTTT.

The chain carries TRBV5-5 and TRBJ2-7; the match to TRBD1 covers 8 bases. Germline values: CDR1 SGHKS, CDR2 YYEKEE (reference sequence). J was trimmed by 6 bases and V by 1 base; bases with no gene match: 6. This CDR3 has 14 residues. The CDR3 coding sequence is TGTGCCAGCAGCTTGAACGCAGGGGGCCCCGAGCAGTACTTC. Its protein is CASSLNAGGPEQYF.

The V and J genes are TRBV5-1 and TRBJ1-2, with 8 bases aligning to TRBD1. V gave up 4 bases and J gave up 10 bases; unmatched junction bases: 18. There are 16 residues in the CDR3. Looked up from germline, CDR1 is SGHRS and CDR2 is YFSETQ. The CDR3 region has the DNA TGCGCCAGCAGCCAACAACGGGACAGGCCCCAACGGGCCTACACCTTC. It yields the protein CASSQQRDRPQRAYTF. Full variable domain (remainder filled in from reference TRBV5-1 and TRBJ1-2): KAGVTQTPRYLIKTRGQQVTLSCSPISGHRSVSWYQQTPGQGLQFLFEYFSETQRNKGNFPGRFSGRQFSNSRSEMNVSTLELGDSALYLCASSQQRDRPQRAYTFGSGTRLTVV.

The chain is built from TRBV5-1 and TRBJ2-7, with a weak D call TRBD2 (6 bases). The CDR3 extends over 14 amino acids. Germline CDR1 reads SGHRS; CDR2 reads YFSETQ. V shed 0 bases and J shed 3 bases, with 10 bases lying between them. CDR3 nucleotide sequence: TGCGCCAGCAGCTTGGGCTTGGGAGGCTACGAGCAGTACTTC. Its translation is CASSLGLGGYEQYF.

The chain employs TRBV6-5 and TRBJ1-1; TRBD1 might be the D (6 bases). The CDR3 is 12 residues long. The germline V and J ends were trimmed by 6 bases and 5 bases, with 10 bases remaining between them. Germline CDR1 is MNHEY and CDR2 is SVGAGI. The CDR3 loop reads CASRGAGTEAFF. CDR3 nucleotide sequence: TGTGCCAGCAGGGGGGCGGGAACTGAAGCTTTCTTT.

This chain uses TRBV30 with TRBJ2-2; either TRBD1 or TRBD2 may supply D (6 bases each). The ends were cut back, 3 bases at V and 0 bases at J, with 14 bases in the middle. The CDR3 runs to 16 residues. CDR1 is GTSNPN and CDR2 is SVGIG in the germline V gene (reference sequence). The CDR3 DNA reads as TGTGCCTGGAGGGTCCGGGGGCGGGCGAACACCGGGGAGCTGTTTTTT. Translating it yields CAWRVRGRANTGELFF.